The source of this TCR beta chain is a study of shared clonotypes between healthy human individuals. General study points: Estimated richness values were generally larger in naive subsets than in memory subsets.

Germline values: CDR1 SGHTA, CDR2 FQGTGA. Trimming cost V 5 bases and J 5 bases; bases outside gene matches: 6. The CDR3 spans 16 residues. With respect to this clone: The antigen is unknown.

In the original analysis: For the immunoSEQ data, sequences were junction-only without quality scores, so filtering differed. The table came from immunoSEQ multiplex PCR; TCRdb's copy has only in-frame clones and leaves some out. From that table come the V and J calls and clone size; the DNA was used to work out D and trimming. The sample includes 2 million to 2.5 million clones, approximately 96% of them seen just once. Material for sequencing was naive CD4+ T cells sorted from blood. The subset: CD45RA+ positively selected. This clonotype originated in a man between 18 and 29 years old in good health. V and J are TRBV7-3 and TRBJ2-5, with 15 bases aligning to TRBD2. The CDR3 here is CASSPGTSGGLETQYF. The DNA of the CDR3 is TGTGCCAGCAGCCCAGGGACTAGCGGGGGGCTGGAGACCCAGTACTTC.